The 30 T cell receptor beta chains reported below all come from one sample, sequenced in a study of OX40 agonist ivuxolimab in advanced cancers. Here immunoSEQ multiplex PCR was the method, and the copy in TCRdb shows in-frame clones only, minus some. The table has tens of thousands of clones, 84% seen once; the top ten hold roughly 0.85%. The sample in question was CD4+ or CD8+ T cells sorted from blood, obtained in a trial of the OX40 agonist ivuxolimab. These receptors came from an adult with an advanced solid tumor such as melanoma, head and neck, liver or kidney cancer.

The gene calls are TRBV7-9 and TRBJ2-2; no clear D gene. The CDR3 has 16 amino acids. V was pared by 8 bases and J by 5 bases, with 21 bases between. Looked up from germline, CDR1 is SEHNR and CDR2 is FQNEAQ (reference sequence). CDR3 protein: CASRPGVVGVTGELFF. The CDR3 bases are TGTGCCAGCCGCCCGGGCGTGGTTGGGGTAACCGGGGAGCTGTTTTTT.

The CDR3 sequence: CASSFNTGDYGYTF. The CDR3 DNA reads TGTGCCAGCAGCTTTAATACAGGGGACTATGGCTACACCTTC. This chain uses TRBV11-2 with TRBJ1-2; 7 bases match TRBD1. This CDR3 region has 14 residues. V shed 3 bases and J 3 bases; nucleotides not matched to a gene: 4. CDR1 SGHAT and CDR2 FQNNGV come from the germline V gene.

The chain has TRBV6-5 and TRBJ1-2; TRBD1 matches 8 bases. Germline trimming cut 2 bases from V and 8 bases from J; bases unmatched to any gene: 13. Germline CDR1 and CDR2: MNHEY and SVGAGI. This CDR3 region has 16 residues. CDR3 nucleotides: TGTGCCAGCAGTTACATGGGGACAGGCCCCACAAACGGCTACACCTTC. It encodes CASSYMGTGPTNGYTF.

The rearrangement links TRBV6-1 to TRBJ1-2, with unresolved D. Germline assignment: CDR1 MNHNS and CDR2 SASEGT. This CDR3 is built from 16 residues. V was shortened by 0 bases and J by 7 bases, with 18 bases between the two germline ends. The CDR3 is CASSEAINSAGGGYTF. In nucleotides, the CDR3 is TGTGCCAGCAGTGAAGCAATTAATTCAGCTGGAGGTGGCTACACCTTC.

This chain joins TRBV5-1 and TRBJ1-1; maybe TRBD1 (6 bases). In germline, CDR1 is SGHRS, CDR2 YFSETQ. Trimming pared 6 bases from V and 5 bases from J, leaving 20 bases between. CDR3 length equals 15 residues. This CDR3 reads CASTYTPQGRTEAFF. The CDR3 coding sequence is TGCGCCAGCACGTACACCCCTCAGGGGAGGACTGAAGCTTTCTTT.

This clone was detected only once. This sequence joins TRBV7-2 and TRBJ1-5; possible D gene TRBD1, 6 bases. V lost 3 bases, J lost 7 bases, and 10 bases lay in between. Looked up from germline, CDR1 is SGHTA and CDR2 is FQGNSA. This CDR3 region has 13 residues. The CDR3 is CASSLGHAQPQHF. In DNA, the CDR3 is TGTGCCAGCAGCTTGGGACACGCCCAGCCCCAGCATTTT.

The CDR3 loop is CASSSTGGGPYEQYF. DNA for the CDR3: TGTGCCAGCTCATCGACAGGGGGGGGACCCTACGAGCAGTACTTC. J is TRBJ2-7 and V is TRBV18; 9 bases align to TRBD1. CDR3 length: 15 residues. V shed 5 bases and J 2 bases; nucleotides not matched to a gene: 7. Germline V gene data show CDR1 as KGHSH and CDR2 as LQKENI. Using reference TRBV18 and TRBJ2-7 for the parts outside the CDR3, the full variable domain is NAGVMQNPRHLVRRRGQEARLRCSPMKGHSHVYWYRQLPEEGLKFMVYLQKENIIDESGMPKERFSAEFPKEGPSILRIQQVVRGDSAAYFCASSSTGGGPYEQYFGPGTRLTVT.

The chain is built from TRBV5-4 and TRBJ2-5; 13 bases align to TRBD2. The CDR3 is made up of 16 amino acids. Germline lookup yields CDR1 SGHNT and CDR2 YYREEE (reference sequence). After removal of 4 bases from V and 1 base from J, the junction contained 4 bases not matched to a gene. CDR3: CASSPGLAGVQETQYF. For the CDR3, the DNA is TGTGCCAGCAGCCCCGGACTAGCGGGGGTCCAAGAGACCCAGTACTTC.

The chain is built from TRBV18 and TRBJ1-1; D not resolved. V was cut by 2 bases and J by 3 bases, with 7 bases left in between. The CDR3 has 13 residues. Germline CDR1 is KGHSH and CDR2 is LQKENI. Here the CDR3 DNA reads TGTGCCAGCTCACCAGAAGGAGACACTGAAGCTTTCTTT. It specifies CASSPEGDTEAFF.

The rearrangement uses TRBV30 and TRBJ1-4; D ambiguous. CDR1 is GTSNPN, CDR2 SVGIG, per germline (reference sequence). V was cut by 0 bases and J by 8 bases, with 16 bases left in between. The CDR3 runs 15 residues. In DNA, the CDR3 is TGTGCCTGGAGTGTACGCGAGGCCGACCGAGAAAAACTGTTTTTT. Encoded protein: CAWSVREADREKLFF.

The chain combines TRBV2 with TRBJ1-1; no clear D gene. Per germline, CDR1 SNHLY and CDR2 FYNNEI. The length of the CDR3 is 11 residues. Trimming removed 8 bases from V and 6 bases from J, with 10 bases in between. The CDR3, as DNA: TGTGCCAGCGATTTGGGATCTGAAGCTTTCTTT. This gives the protein CASDLGSEAFF.

The rearrangement uses TRBV30 and TRBJ2-7; D possibly corresponds to TRBD1 (5 bases). Trimming cost V 6 bases and J 7 bases, with 22 bases left between them. The CDR3 has 14 residues. Per germline, CDR1 GTSNPN and CDR2 SVGIG (reference sequence). The CDR3 reads CACEAGQEFEEQYF. CDR3 DNA sequence: TGTGCCTGCGAAGCAGGGCAGGAATTTGAAGAGCAGTACTTC.

The chain has TRBV5-1 and TRBJ2-1; TRBD1 might be the D (5 bases). Germline V gene lookup returns CDR1 SGHRS and CDR2 YFSETQ. V was clipped by 0 bases and J by 1 base, with 8 bases between them. This CDR3 is built from 15 residues. This CDR3 reads CASSLGTMSYNEQFF. In nucleotides, the CDR3 is TGCGCCAGCAGCTTGGGGACAATGTCCTACAATGAGCAGTTCTTC.

The CDR3 protein is CASSSLSQSRADTQYF. The CDR3 DNA reads TGTGCCAGCAGTTCTCTATCCCAGTCCAGGGCAGATACGCAGTATTTT. The J gene is TRBJ2-3, the V gene TRBV7-9, with TRBD1 as a possible D gene (5 bases). The V end was cut by 6 bases, the J end by 4 bases, with 20 bases between. The germline V gene has CDR1 SEHNR and CDR2 FQNEAQ (reference sequence). The CDR3 extends over 16 amino acids.

The rearrangement links TRBV27 to TRBJ1-2, with D maybe TRBD1 (6 bases). Germline CDR1 MNHEY, CDR2 SMNVEV (reference sequence). V lost 6 bases and J lost 1, with 15 bases in between. There are 15 residues in the CDR3. Here the CDR3 DNA reads TGTGCCAGCAGACAGAAGACAGGCTTTAACTATGGCTACACCTTC. Its protein product is CASRQKTGFNYGYTF.

The rearrangement links TRBV5-7 to TRBJ1-2, with 11 bases identical to TRBD1. TRBV5-7 is assigned to the ORF class and has an uncertain function. The V and J ends lost 4 bases and 4 bases, in that order; junction bases with no gene match: 9. This CDR3 is built from 16 residues. The CDR3 DNA follows: TGTGCCAGCAGCCACAGGACAGGGGGCAGAATCTATGGCTACACCTTC. Its translation: CASSHRTGGRIYGYTF.

The gene calls are TRBV6-1 and TRBJ2-1, with D possibly being TRBD1 or TRBD2 (5 bases each). Trimming shortened V by 5 bases and J by 8 bases, and 7 bases separated the two germline ends. The CDR3 has 11 residues. The V gene's germline CDR1 is MNHNS and CDR2 SASEGT. In DNA form, the CDR3 reads TGTGCCAGCAGTCGGGGCGATGAGCAGTTCTTC. Amino acids: CASSRGDEQFF.

In this sample, this clone turned up once. This chain uses TRBV28 with TRBJ1-1, with D perhaps matching TRBD1 (5 bases). This CDR3 spans 14 amino acids. Per the germline V gene, CDR1 is MDHEN and CDR2 is SYDVKM. Trimming pared 3 bases from V and 0 bases from J, leaving 8 bases between. The CDR3 region has the DNA TGTGCCAGCAGTTTCCACAGGCTGAACACTGAAGCTTTCTTT. Its protein product is CASSFHRLNTEAFF. Full variable domain (rest looked up from reference TRBV28 and TRBJ1-1): DVKVTQSSRYLVKRTGEKVFLECVQDMDHENMFWYRQDPGLGLRLIYFSYDVKMKEKGDIPEGYSVSREKKERFSLILESASTNQTSMYLCASSFHRLNTEAFFGQGTRLTVV.

V and J are TRBV7-3 and TRBJ2-7; 11 bases agree with TRBD2. The junction had 4 bases not matched to a gene; V was cut back by 2 bases and J by 4 bases. This CDR3 spans 15 amino acids. CDR1 is SGHTA and CDR2 is FQGTGA in the germline V gene. CDR3 in amino acids: CASSLRVAGGYEQYF. The CDR3, as DNA: TGTGCCAGCAGCTTACGGGTAGCGGGAGGGTACGAGCAGTACTTC.

This clone turned up a few times. The rearrangement uses TRBV18 and TRBJ1-5; 7 bases line up with TRBD1. Germline V gene data show CDR1 as KGHSH and CDR2 as LQKENI. V shed 9 bases and J 4 bases; nucleotides not matched to a gene: 6. The CDR3 contains 13 residues. The CDR3 DNA follows: TGTGCCAGTCAGGGGGAAAGAAATCAGCCCCAGCATTTT. Protein product: CASQGERNQPQHF.

CDR3 residues: CASRTSGYNEQFF. The CDR3 DNA is TGTGCCAGCAGGACTAGCGGCTACAATGAGCAGTTCTTC. This chain connects TRBV2 to TRBJ2-1; 9 bases fit TRBD2. V was pared by 6 bases and J by 3 bases, with 0 bases of the junction left unmatched. In germline, CDR1 is SNHLY, CDR2 FYNNEI. The CDR3 loop spans 13 amino acids.

The chain uses TRBV7-8 and TRBJ1-6; D not resolved. V was cut by 2 bases and J by 0 bases, with 5 bases left in between. Germline lookup yields CDR1 SGHVS and CDR2 FQNEAQ. The CDR3 contains 15 residues. The CDR3 spells CASSLPGSYNSPLHF. The DNA for the CDR3 is TGTGCCAGCAGCTTACCGGGCTCCTATAATTCACCCCTCCACTTT.

The chain combines TRBV28 with TRBJ1-5; no clear D. This CDR3 is built from 12 residues. In germline, CDR1 is MDHEN, CDR2 SYDVKM. Trimming removed 8 bases from V and 3 bases from J, with 8 bases in between. Here the CDR3 reads CASHTANQPQHF. CDR3 DNA sequence: TGTGCCAGCCATACAGCCAATCAGCCCCAGCATTTT.

A remark on this clone: This CDR3 is also generated by other DNA sequences in the sample. This chain links TRBV11-3 with TRBJ2-2, with no clear D. The V gene's germline CDR1 is SGHNT and CDR2 YENEEA. The CDR3 has 13 amino acids. V was trimmed by 5 bases and J by 5 bases, leaving 9 bases between them. The CDR3 reads CASSPRRTGELFF. The CDR3 nucleotides are TGTGCCAGCAGCCCCCGGAGAACCGGGGAGCTGTTTTTT.

The CDR3 reads CASSPTGGRETQYF. The CDR3 nucleotides read TGTGCCAGCAGCCCGACAGGGGGCAGGGAGACCCAGTACTTC. This chain links TRBV5-4 with TRBJ2-5, with 10 bases aligning to TRBD1. J gave up 5 bases and V 4 bases, and 5 bases lay outside the gene matches. The CDR3 consists of 14 residues. Germline V gives CDR1 SGHNT, CDR2 YYREEE (reference sequence).

The chain combines TRBV2 with TRBJ1-5; 7 bases are a match to TRBD1. CDR3 length: 14 amino acids. The germline V gene encodes CDR1 SNHLY and CDR2 FYNNEI. Trimming cost V 6 bases and J 6 bases; bases outside gene matches: 8. The CDR3 loop is CASRQGMNSQPQHF. CDR3 coding DNA: TGTGCCAGCAGACAGGGGATGAATAGTCAGCCCCAGCATTTT.

The V and J genes are TRBV28 and TRBJ2-1; D unclear. Germline V CDR1 and CDR2: MDHEN, SYDVKM. Trimming stripped 2 bases from V and 5 bases from J, with 4 bases between. This CDR3 is built from 12 residues. CDR3 protein: CASSLGHNEQFF. The CDR3 bases are TGTGCCAGCAGTTTAGGGCACAATGAGCAGTTCTTC.

Only a few counts were recorded for this clone. This chain uses TRBV29-1 with TRBJ2-7, with 10 bases that match TRBD2. The V gene's germline CDR1 is SQVTM and CDR2 ANQGSEA. The CDR3 has 14 residues. Trimming took 7 bases from V and 0 from J; bases not matched to a gene: 6. DNA of the CDR3: TGCAGCGCTGGACTAGCGGATAGCTCCTACGAGCAGTACTTC. As protein: CSAGLADSSYEQYF.

This clone was seen a single time. The chain joins TRBV5-6 to TRBJ1-6, with a possible D match to TRBD1 (5 bases). Deletions cut 0 bases from V and 7 bases from J, with 14 bases between. The V gene's germline CDR1 is SGHDT and CDR2 YYEEEE. The CDR3 runs 16 residues. CDR3 amino acids: CASSLGHAGVNSPLHF. CDR3 nucleotide sequence: TGTGCCAGCAGCTTGGGGCATGCGGGGGTGAATTCACCCCTCCACTTT. Based on the CDR3 plus reference TRBV5-6 and TRBJ1-6, the full variable domain is DAGVTQSPTHLIKTRGQQVTLRCSPKSGHDTVSWYQQALGQGPQFIFQYYEEEERQRGNFPDRFSGHQFPNYSSELNVNALLLGDSALYLCASSLGHAGVNSPLHFGNGTRLTVT.

CDR3 coding DNA: TGTGCCACCGCCTCGGGGCTAAAGTCTGGGGCCAACGTCCTGACTTTC. This encodes CATASGLKSGANVLTF. The rearrangement uses TRBV27 and TRBJ2-6; D is tentatively TRBD1 or TRBD2 (5 bases each). Trimming shortened V by 10 bases and J by 1 base, and 17 bases separated the two germline ends. The germline V gene encodes CDR1 MNHEY and CDR2 SMNVEV (reference sequence). CDR3 length equals 16 residues.